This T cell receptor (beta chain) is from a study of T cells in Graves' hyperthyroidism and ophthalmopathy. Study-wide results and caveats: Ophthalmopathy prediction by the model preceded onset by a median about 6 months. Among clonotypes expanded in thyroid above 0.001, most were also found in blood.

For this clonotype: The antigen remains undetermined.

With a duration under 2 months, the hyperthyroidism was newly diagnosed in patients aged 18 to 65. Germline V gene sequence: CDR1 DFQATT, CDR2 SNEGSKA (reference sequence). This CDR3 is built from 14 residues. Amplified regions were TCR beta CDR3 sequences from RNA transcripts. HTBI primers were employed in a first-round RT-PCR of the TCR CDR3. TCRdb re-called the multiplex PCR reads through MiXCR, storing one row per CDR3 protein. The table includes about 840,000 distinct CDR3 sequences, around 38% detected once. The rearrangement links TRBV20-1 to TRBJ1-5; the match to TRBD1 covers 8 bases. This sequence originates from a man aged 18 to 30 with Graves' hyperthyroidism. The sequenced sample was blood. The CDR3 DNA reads TGCGGAACTCAGGGGGCGCAGGGCAATCAGCCCCAGCATTTT. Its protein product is CGTQGAQGNQPQHF.